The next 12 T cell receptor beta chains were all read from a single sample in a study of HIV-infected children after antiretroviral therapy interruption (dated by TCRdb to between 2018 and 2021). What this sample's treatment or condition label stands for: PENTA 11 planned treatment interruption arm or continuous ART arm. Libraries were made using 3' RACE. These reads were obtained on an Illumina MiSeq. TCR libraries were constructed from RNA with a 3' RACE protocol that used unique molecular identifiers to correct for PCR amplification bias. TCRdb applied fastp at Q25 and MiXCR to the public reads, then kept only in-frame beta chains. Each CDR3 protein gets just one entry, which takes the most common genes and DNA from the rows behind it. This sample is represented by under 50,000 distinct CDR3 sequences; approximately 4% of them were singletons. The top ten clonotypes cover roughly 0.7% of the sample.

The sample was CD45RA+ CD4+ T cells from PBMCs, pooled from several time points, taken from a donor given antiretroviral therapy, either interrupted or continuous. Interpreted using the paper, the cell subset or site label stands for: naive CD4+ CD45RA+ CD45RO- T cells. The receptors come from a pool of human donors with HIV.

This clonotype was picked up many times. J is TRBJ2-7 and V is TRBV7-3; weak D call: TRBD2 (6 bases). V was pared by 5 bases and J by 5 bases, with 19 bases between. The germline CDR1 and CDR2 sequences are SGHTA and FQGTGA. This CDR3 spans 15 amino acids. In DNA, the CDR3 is TGTGCCAGCAGCCCCGGGCGGGGCCCCTGGAACGAGCAGTACTTC. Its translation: CASSPGRGPWNEQYF.

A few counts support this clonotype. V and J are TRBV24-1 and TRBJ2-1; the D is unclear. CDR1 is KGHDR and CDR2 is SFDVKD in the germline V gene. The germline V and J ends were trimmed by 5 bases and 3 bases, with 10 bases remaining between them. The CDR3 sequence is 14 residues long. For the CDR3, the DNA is TGTGCCACCAGTGGAGAAGTCGGCTACAATGAGCAGTTCTTC. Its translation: CATSGEVGYNEQFF.

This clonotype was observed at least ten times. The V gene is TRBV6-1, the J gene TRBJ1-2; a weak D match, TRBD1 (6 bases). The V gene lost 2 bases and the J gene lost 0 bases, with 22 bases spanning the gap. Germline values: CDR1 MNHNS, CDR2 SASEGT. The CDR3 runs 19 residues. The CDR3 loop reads CASSELYRVESQANYGYTF. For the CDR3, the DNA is TGTGCCAGCAGTGAATTATACAGGGTCGAAAGCCAGGCTAACTATGGCTACACCTTC.

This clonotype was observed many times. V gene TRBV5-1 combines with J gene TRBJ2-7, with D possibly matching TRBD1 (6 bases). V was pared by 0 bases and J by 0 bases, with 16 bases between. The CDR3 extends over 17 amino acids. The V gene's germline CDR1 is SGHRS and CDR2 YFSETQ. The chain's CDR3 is CASSLVQGGGLSYEQYF. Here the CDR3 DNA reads TGCGCCAGCAGCTTGGTTCAGGGTGGGGGCCTCTCCTACGAGCAGTACTTC.

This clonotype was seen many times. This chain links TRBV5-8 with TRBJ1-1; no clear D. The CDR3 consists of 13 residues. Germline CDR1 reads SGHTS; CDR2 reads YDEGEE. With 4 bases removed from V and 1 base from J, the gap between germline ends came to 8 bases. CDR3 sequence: CASSEHWNTEAFF. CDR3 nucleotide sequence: TGTGCCAGCAGCGAGCACTGGAACACTGAAGCTTTCTTT. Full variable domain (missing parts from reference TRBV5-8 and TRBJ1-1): EAGVTQSPTHLIKTRGQQATLRCSPISGHTSVYWYQQALGLGLQFLLWYDEGEERNRGNFPPRFSGRQFPNYSSELNVNALELEDSALYLCASSEHWNTEAFFGQGTRLTVV.

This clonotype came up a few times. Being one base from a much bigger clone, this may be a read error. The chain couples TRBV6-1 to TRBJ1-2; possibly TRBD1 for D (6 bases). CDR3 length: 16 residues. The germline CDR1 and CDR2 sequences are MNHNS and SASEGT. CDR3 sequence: CASSEGGGSMIVGHTF. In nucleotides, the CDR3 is TGTGCCAGCAGTGAGGGCGGGGGCAGCATGATTGTTGGCCACACCTTC.

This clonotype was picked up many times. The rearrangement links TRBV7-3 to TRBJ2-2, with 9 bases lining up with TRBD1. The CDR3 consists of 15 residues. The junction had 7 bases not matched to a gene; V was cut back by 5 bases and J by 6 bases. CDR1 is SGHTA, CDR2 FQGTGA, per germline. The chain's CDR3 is CASSRLGQGSGELFF. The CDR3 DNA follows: TGTGCCAGCAGCCGTTTGGGACAGGGATCCGGGGAGCTGTTTTTT.

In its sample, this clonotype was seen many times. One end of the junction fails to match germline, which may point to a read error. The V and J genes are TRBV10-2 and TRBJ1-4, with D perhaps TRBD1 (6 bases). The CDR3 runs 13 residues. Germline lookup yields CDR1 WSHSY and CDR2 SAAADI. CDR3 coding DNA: TGTGCCAGCAGTGACAACAGGGACGAAAGATTATTTTTC. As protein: CASSDNRDERLFF.

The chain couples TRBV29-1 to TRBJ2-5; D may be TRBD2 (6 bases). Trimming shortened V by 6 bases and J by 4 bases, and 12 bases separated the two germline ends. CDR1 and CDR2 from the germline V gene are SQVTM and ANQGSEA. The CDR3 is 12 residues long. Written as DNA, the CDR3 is TGCAGCGTGGGGACTGGGCCAGAGACCCAGTACTTC. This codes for CSVGTGPETQYF. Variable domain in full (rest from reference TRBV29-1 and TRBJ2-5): SAVISQKPSRDICQRGTSLTIQCQVDSQVTMMFWYRQQPGQSLTLIATANQGSEATYESGFVIDKFPISRPNLTFSTLTVSNMSPEDSSIYLCSVGTGPETQYFGPGTRLLVL.

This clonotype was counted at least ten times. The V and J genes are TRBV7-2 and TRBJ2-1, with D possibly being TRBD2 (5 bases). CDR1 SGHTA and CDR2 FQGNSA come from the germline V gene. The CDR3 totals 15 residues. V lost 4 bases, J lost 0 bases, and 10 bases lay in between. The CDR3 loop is CASSSSPSSYNEQFF. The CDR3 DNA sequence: TGTGCCAGCAGCTCTAGCCCGAGCTCCTACAATGAGCAGTTCTTC.

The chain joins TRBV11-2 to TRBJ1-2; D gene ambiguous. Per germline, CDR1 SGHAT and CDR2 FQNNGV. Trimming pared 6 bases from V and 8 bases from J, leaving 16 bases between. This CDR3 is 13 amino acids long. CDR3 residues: CASSTTGEIGYTF. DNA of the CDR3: TGTGCCAGCAGTACCACGGGAGAAATCGGCTACACCTTC.

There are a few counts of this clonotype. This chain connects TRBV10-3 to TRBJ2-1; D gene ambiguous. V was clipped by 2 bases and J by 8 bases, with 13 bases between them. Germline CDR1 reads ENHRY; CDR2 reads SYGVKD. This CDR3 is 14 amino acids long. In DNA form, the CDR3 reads TGTGCCATCAGTGAGGCTGTGAAGGGCGATGAGCAGTTCTTC. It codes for CAISEAVKGDEQFF.